The 10 T cell receptor beta chains in this list originate from one sample, sequenced in a study of blood T cell repertoires in COVID-19. Generated by immunoSEQ multiplex PCR, the TCRdb table keeps only in-frame clones and is missing some. The sample lists 200,000 to 250,000 clones; 65% to 85% were seen once. Sequenced material: peripheral blood. These receptors were obtained from a woman aged 25 to 45 who had recovered from COVID-19.

DNA for the CDR3: TGTGCCAGCAAAACCGGACAAAACACCGGGGAGCTGTTTTTT. Residues: CASKTGQNTGELFF. The chain employs TRBV7-8 and TRBJ2-2, with D possibly TRBD1 on 5 matching bases. Trimming took 7 bases from V and 2 from J, leaving 11 bases between them. Germline loops: CDR1 SGHVS, CDR2 FQNEAQ. This CDR3 has 14 residues.

The rearrangement uses TRBV9 and TRBJ1-2; D not certain. From germline, CDR1 is SGDLS and CDR2 YYNGEE. The CDR3 spans 15 residues. V lost 0 bases, J lost 7 bases, and 16 bases lay in between. The CDR3 sequence: CASSVDDGALGGYTF. DNA of the CDR3: TGTGCCAGCAGCGTAGATGACGGAGCTTTAGGTGGCTACACCTTC.

The J gene is TRBJ2-1, the V gene TRBV6-5, with 7 bases matching TRBD2. The CDR3 is made up of 15 amino acids. Per germline, CDR1 MNHEY and CDR2 SVGAGI. Trimming at V came to 0 bases and at J to 4 bases, leaving 3 bases not matched to a gene. The CDR3 reads CASSYSAGDYNEQFF. In DNA, the CDR3 is TGTGCCAGCAGTTACTCTGCGGGGGATTACAATGAGCAGTTCTTC.

The chain joins TRBV6-1 to TRBJ2-1; the match to TRBD2 covers 15 bases. J was trimmed by 4 bases and V by 3 bases; bases with no gene match: 4. Germline CDR1 is MNHNS and CDR2 is SASEGT. CDR3 length: 17 residues. The CDR3 nucleotides are TGTGCCAGCAGTGACGCCGGGACTAGCGGGAGGTACAATGAGCAGTTCTTC. Translation gives CASSDAGTSGRYNEQFF.

The chain combines TRBV29-1 with TRBJ2-1, with 7 bases matching TRBD2. The junction had 5 bases not matched to a gene; V was cut back by 7 bases and J by 8 bases. From germline, CDR1 is SQVTM and CDR2 ANQGSEA. This CDR3 has 11 amino acids. The CDR3 region is CSAGGTYEQFF. CDR3 in DNA: TGCAGCGCCGGGGGGACGTATGAGCAGTTCTTC.

On this clone itself: One end of the junction is discordant with germline, which a read error may explain. This CDR3 is CASSLSSSNTGELFF. The CDR3 DNA reads as TGTGCCAGCAGCTTATCGTCTTCGAACACCGGGGAACTGTTTTTT. This chain uses TRBV7-9 with TRBJ2-2; D perhaps matches TRBD2 (5 bases). CDR3 length: 15 residues. Germline V gene data show CDR1 as SEHNR and CDR2 as FQNEAQ (reference sequence).

The chain combines TRBV2 with TRBJ1-6; 9 positions match TRBD1. The germline CDR1 and CDR2 sequences are SNHLY and FYNNEI. The CDR3 is 14 amino acids. The V gene end was trimmed by 8 bases and the J gene end by 9 bases; junction bases not matched to a gene: 8. CDR3 sequence reads: CASEPGQGTSPLHF. The CDR3 DNA is TGTGCCAGCGAACCGGGACAGGGAACTTCACCCCTCCACTTT.

The chain has TRBV7-9 and TRBJ2-6; D unresolved. Germline V gives CDR1 SEHNR, CDR2 FQNEAQ (reference sequence). Trimming took off 1 base at V and 0 bases at J, with 13 bases between the two ends. This CDR3 region has 18 residues. Written as DNA, the CDR3 is TGTGCCAGCAGCTTAGAAACCTATCGATTCTCTGGGGCCAACGTCCTGACTTTC. Encoded protein: CASSLETYRFSGANVLTF.

The CDR3, as DNA: TGTGCCAGCAGCAACATACAGAAGACCTTAGCCAAAAACATTCAGTACTTC. Translation gives CASSNIQKTLAKNIQYF. The rearrangement links TRBV21-1 to TRBJ2-4; TRBD1, the D gene given by the table, was not confirmed from the DNA. TRBV21-1 is labeled a pseudogene. This CDR3 region has 17 residues.

This chain uses TRBV4-2 with TRBJ2-7; 9 positions agree with TRBD1. The germline V gene encodes CDR1 LGHNA and CDR2 YNFKEQ. The CDR3 extends over 15 amino acids. V gave up 2 bases and J gave up 2 bases; unmatched junction bases: 4. CDR3 DNA: TGTGCCAGCAGCCAAACAGGGGGCCCTCCCTACGAGCAGTACTTC. This gives the protein CASSQTGGPPYEQYF.